Listed below are T cell receptor beta chains from one sample, sequenced in a study of shared T cell receptors in the human thymus. Sequencing was performed with immunoSEQ multiplex PCR; in TCRdb, only in-frame clones are kept and a portion is missing. Seen here are some 700,000 clones, approximately 85% observed once, and the top ten hold around 0.01%. The data also belong to a second study, concerning human thymus T cells.

Material for sequencing was thymocytes. The receptors shown here come from a girl less than two years old with a congenital heart defect. Each CDR3 is given with its conserved first and last residue. The order of the fields is clone size, D gene, J gene, V gene, CDR3 protein, CDR3 DNA. The D gene is left open where the match is weak. Clone size is given for some rows only: seen once, a few or many times, or a class if the clone is expanded.

clone size: -; D gene: -; J gene: TRBJ2-7; V gene: TRBV29-1; CDR3 protein: CSATLAGYRAEQYF; CDR3 DNA: TGCAGCGCGACCCTGGCAGGGTACCGTGCCGAGCAGTACTTC
clone size: -; D gene: -; J gene: TRBJ2-5; V gene: TRBV15; CDR3 protein: CATSFGTPERVAQYF; CDR3 DNA: TGTGCCACCAGCTTCGGGACACCCGAACGGGTGGCCCAGTACTTC
clone size: few; D gene: -; J gene: TRBJ2-7; V gene: TRBV6-1; CDR3 protein: CASLLEGAQYF; CDR3 DNA: TGTGCCAGTCTTCTGGAAGGGGCGCAGTACTTC
clone size: -; D gene: TRBD1; J gene: TRBJ1-5; V gene: TRBV5-6; CDR3 protein: CASSFDRDSNQPQHF; CDR3 DNA: TGTGCCAGCAGCTTCGACAGGGATAGCAATCAGCCCCAGCATTTT
clone size: -; D gene: TRBD2; J gene: TRBJ2-5; V gene: TRBV9; CDR3 protein: CASSVKGGEGGRVSQYF; CDR3 DNA: TGTGCCAGCAGCGTAAAAGGCGGGGAGGGCGGACGGGTGTCCCAGTACTTC
clone size: -; D gene: TRBD2; J gene: TRBJ2-3; V gene: TRBV18; CDR3 protein: CASSPSSRGGQTDTQYF; CDR3 DNA: TGTGCCAGCTCACCATCGTCGCGGGGGGGGCAAACAGATACGCAGTATTTT
clone size: -; D gene: TRBD1; J gene: TRBJ1-4; V gene: TRBV27; CDR3 protein: CASSPKWVGTGGEKLFF; CDR3 DNA: TGTGCCAGCAGTCCTAAGTGGGTTGGGACAGGTGGTGAAAAACTGTTTTTT
clone size: -; D gene: TRBD2; J gene: TRBJ2-3; V gene: TRBV6-1; CDR3 protein: CASSRSGGAEDTQYF; CDR3 DNA: TGTGCCAGCAGCAGAAGCGGGGGGGCCGAAGATACGCAGTATTTT
clone size: -; D gene: -; J gene: TRBJ1-1; V gene: TRBV5-1; CDR3 protein: CASSNTENTEAFF; CDR3 DNA: TGCGCCAGCAGCAATACAGAGAACACTGAAGCTTTCTTT
clone size: -; D gene: TRBD1; J gene: TRBJ2-7; V gene: TRBV27; CDR3 protein: CASSFEWGTGDHYEQYF; CDR3 DNA: TGTGCCAGCAGTTTTGAATGGGGAACAGGGGATCACTACGAGCAGTACTTC
clone size: -; D gene: TRBD2; J gene: TRBJ2-2; V gene: TRBV28; CDR3 protein: CASSLPTWASGGTGELFF; CDR3 DNA: TGTGCCAGCAGTTTACCGACTTGGGCTAGCGGGGGCACCGGGGAGCTGTTTTTT
clone size: -; D gene: TRBD1; J gene: TRBJ2-4; V gene: TRBV5-4; CDR3 protein: CASSLSRGQGAPYIQYF; CDR3 DNA: TGTGCCAGCAGCTTGTCGAGGGGACAGGGGGCGCCGTACATTCAGTACTTC
clone size: -; D gene: -; J gene: TRBJ1-6; V gene: TRBV4-1; CDR3 protein: CASSQVQGPGSPLHF; CDR3 DNA: TGCGCCAGCAGCCAAGTTCAGGGGCCGGGTTCACCCCTCCACTTT
clone size: -; D gene: -; J gene: TRBJ2-1; V gene: TRBV5-1; CDR3 protein: CASSAIGGAYNEQFF; CDR3 DNA: TGCGCCAGCAGTGCCATCGGGGGAGCCTACAATGAGCAGTTCTTC
clone size: -; D gene: TRBD2; J gene: TRBJ2-2; V gene: TRBV4-3; CDR3 protein: CASSQDTLAGTNTGELFF; CDR3 DNA: TGCGCCAGCAGCCAAGATACACTAGCGGGGACAAACACCGGGGAGCTGTTTTTT
clone size: -; D gene: TRBD2; J gene: TRBJ2-5; V gene: TRBV5-1; CDR3 protein: CASSSLSGGGETQYF; CDR3 DNA: TGCGCCAGCAGCTCTCTTAGCGGGGGAGGGGAGACCCAGTACTTC
clone size: once; D gene: TRBD1; J gene: TRBJ1-2; V gene: TRBV4-1; CDR3 protein: CASSRTGANYGYTF; CDR3 DNA: TGCGCCAGCAGCCGGACAGGGGCTAACTATGGCTACACCTTC
clone size: -; D gene: -; J gene: TRBJ1-2; V gene: TRBV11-2; CDR3 protein: CASSCYRELESLCHGYTF; CDR3 DNA: TGTGCCAGCAGCTGTTACAGGGAGCTTGAATCCCTTTGTCATGGCTACACCTTC
clone size: -; D gene: TRBD1; J gene: TRBJ1-2; V gene: TRBV2; CDR3 protein: CACSRRPRDRVYGYTF; CDR3 DNA: TGTGCCTGTTCCCGCCGCCCTCGGGACAGGGTCTATGGCTACACCTTC
clone size: -; D gene: TRBD1; J gene: TRBJ1-4; V gene: TRBV6-5; CDR3 protein: CASSYWDRGLGKLFF; CDR3 DNA: TGTGCCAGCAGTTACTGGGACAGGGGGCTAGGAAAACTGTTTTTT
clone size: -; D gene: -; J gene: TRBJ1-2; V gene: TRBV6-5; CDR3 protein: CASSSIGHHYGYTF; CDR3 DNA: TGTGCCAGCAGTTCAATCGGACACCACTATGGCTACACCTTC
clone size: -; D gene: -; J gene: TRBJ1-2; V gene: TRBV2; CDR3 protein: CASSGRGTLVNYGYTF; CDR3 DNA: TGTGCCAGCAGTGGGCGCGGGACCCTCGTTAACTATGGCTACACCTTC
clone size: once; D gene: TRBD1; J gene: TRBJ1-2; V gene: TRBV9; CDR3 protein: CASSDAGTVLYGYTF; CDR3 DNA: TGTGCCAGCAGTGACGCCGGGACAGTTCTTTATGGCTACACCTTC
clone size: -; D gene: -; J gene: TRBJ1-6; V gene: TRBV6-6; CDR3 protein: CASSYQGFNSPLHF; CDR3 DNA: TGTGCCAGCAGTTATCAGGGTTTTAATTCACCCCTCCACTTT
clone size: -; D gene: -; J gene: TRBJ2-1; V gene: TRBV6-4; CDR3 protein: CASSPGSANEQFF; CDR3 DNA: TGTGCCAGCAGTCCCGGGTCGGCCAATGAGCAGTTCTTC
clone size: -; D gene: TRBD2; J gene: TRBJ2-2; V gene: TRBV9; CDR3 protein: CASSVVPGGKPGELFF; CDR3 DNA: TGTGCCAGCAGCGTAGTTCCGGGGGGGAAACCCGGGGAGCTGTTTTTT
clone size: once; D gene: -; J gene: TRBJ2-5; V gene: TRBV6-1; CDR3 protein: CASSGRRVSPETQYF; CDR3 DNA: TGTGCCAGCAGTGGACGGCGGGTGAGTCCAGAGACCCAGTACTTC
clone size: -; D gene: TRBD1; J gene: TRBJ2-2; V gene: TRBV5-1; CDR3 protein: CASSLAYRGLNTGELFF; CDR3 DNA: TGCGCCAGCAGCTTGGCGTACAGGGGGCTCAACACCGGGGAGCTGTTTTTT
clone size: few; D gene: -; J gene: TRBJ1-1; V gene: TRBV7-2; CDR3 protein: CASSLARTLTNTEAFF; CDR3 DNA: TGTGCCAGCAGCTTAGCTCGGACTCTTACGAACACTGAAGCTTTCTTT
clone size: few; D gene: TRBD2; J gene: TRBJ2-1; V gene: TRBV7-2; CDR3 protein: CASSPRPLLAGSHNEQFF; CDR3 DNA: TGTGCCAGCAGCCCCCGCCCCCTCCTAGCGGGGAGCCACAATGAGCAGTTCTTC
clone size: -; D gene: -; J gene: TRBJ2-1; V gene: TRBV15; CDR3 protein: CASAAGSRSYNEQFF; CDR3 DNA: TGTGCCTCCGCAGCCGGGAGTCGGTCCTACAATGAGCAGTTCTTC
clone size: -; D gene: TRBD1; J gene: TRBJ2-7; V gene: TRBV4-1; CDR3 protein: CASSHNRGPLSPYEQYF; CDR3 DNA: TGCGCCAGCAGCCACAACAGGGGGCCCCTTTCTCCTTACGAGCAGTACTTC
clone size: -; D gene: -; J gene: TRBJ1-1; V gene: TRBV4-1; CDR3 protein: CASSHPPVPGPTQGTEAFF; CDR3 DNA: TGCGCCAGCAGCCATCCCCCCGTCCCAGGTCCTACTCAGGGCACTGAAGCTTTCTTT
clone size: -; D gene: TRBD1; J gene: TRBJ1-1; V gene: TRBV27; CDR3 protein: CASTPLQGASTEAFF; CDR3 DNA: TGTGCCAGCACCCCATTGCAGGGGGCGAGCACTGAAGCTTTCTTT
clone size: -; D gene: TRBD2; J gene: TRBJ2-2; V gene: TRBV14; CDR3 protein: CASSQDRWTSGGTGELFF; CDR3 DNA: TGTGCCAGCAGCCAAGATAGGTGGACTAGCGGGGGTACCGGGGAGCTGTTTTTT
clone size: -; D gene: -; J gene: TRBJ1-2; V gene: TRBV6-1; CDR3 protein: CASRLRDSTNYGYTF; CDR3 DNA: TGTGCCAGCAGACTCAGGGATTCGACTAACTATGGCTACACCTTC
clone size: -; D gene: -; J gene: TRBJ1-2; V gene: TRBV6-1; CDR3 protein: CASSEAFGYGYTF; CDR3 DNA: TGTGCCAGCAGTGAAGCGTTCGGCTATGGCTACACCTTC
clone size: -; D gene: -; J gene: TRBJ2-3; V gene: TRBV27; CDR3 protein: CASKVTALGLTDTQYF; CDR3 DNA: TGTGCCAGCAAAGTGACAGCTCTGGGACTCACAGATACGCAGTATTTT
clone size: once; D gene: TRBD1; J gene: TRBJ2-1; V gene: TRBV29-1; CDR3 protein: CSVEERGGWKVVNEQFF; CDR3 DNA: TGCAGCGTTGAAGAAAGAGGGGGCTGGAAGGTTGTCAATGAGCAGTTCTTC
clone size: once; D gene: -; J gene: TRBJ1-6; V gene: TRBV7-2; CDR3 protein: CASSLSWGRSSYNSPLHF; CDR3 DNA: TGTGCCAGCAGCTTATCGTGGGGGCGAAGCTCCTATAATTCACCCCTCCACTTT
clone size: -; D gene: -; J gene: TRBJ2-1; V gene: TRBV10-2; CDR3 protein: CASRNQGLHYNEQFF; CDR3 DNA: TGCGCCAGCAGAAACCAGGGATTACACTACAATGAGCAGTTCTTC
clone size: -; D gene: -; J gene: TRBJ1-1; V gene: TRBV30; CDR3 protein: CAWTRGYSHTEAFF; CDR3 DNA: TGTGCCTGGACCAGAGGGTATTCCCACACTGAAGCTTTCTTT
clone size: -; D gene: -; J gene: TRBJ1-2; V gene: TRBV14; CDR3 protein: CASSQPRGDGYTF; CDR3 DNA: TGTGCCAGCAGCCAGCCCAGGGGAGATGGCTACACCTTC
clone size: -; D gene: -; J gene: TRBJ2-7; V gene: TRBV6-6; CDR3 protein: CASREGVEQYF; CDR3 DNA: TGTGCCAGCAGAGAAGGGGTGGAGCAGTACTTC
clone size: few; D gene: TRBD1; J gene: TRBJ1-3; V gene: TRBV5-4; CDR3 protein: CASSSNTGDSGNTIYF; CDR3 DNA: TGTGCCAGCAGCTCAAACACAGGGGACTCTGGAAACACCATATATTTT
clone size: -; D gene: -; J gene: TRBJ1-1; V gene: TRBV6-6; CDR3 protein: CASSHHGDTEAFF; CDR3 DNA: TGTGCCAGCAGTCACCACGGGGACACTGAAGCTTTCTTT
clone size: -; D gene: -; J gene: TRBJ2-7; V gene: TRBV5-6; CDR3 protein: CASSSPRGPPYEQYF; CDR3 DNA: TGTGCCAGCAGCTCACCCAGGGGTCCACCCTACGAGCAGTACTTC
clone size: -; D gene: -; J gene: TRBJ1-2; V gene: TRBV11-2; CDR3 protein: CASRLHSGTYGYTF; CDR3 DNA: TGTGCCAGCAGACTCCACAGCGGCACCTATGGCTACACCTTC
clone size: -; D gene: TRBD2; J gene: TRBJ2-1; V gene: TRBV5-6; CDR3 protein: CASSLWLAGGPYNEQFF; CDR3 DNA: TGTGCCAGCAGCTTGTGGCTAGCGGGGGGACCCTACAATGAGCAGTTCTTC
clone size: -; D gene: TRBD2; J gene: TRBJ2-1; V gene: TRBV7-2; CDR3 protein: CASSLARLAGGPGSYNEQFF; CDR3 DNA: TGTGCCAGCAGCTTAGCTAGACTAGCGGGGGGGCCGGGCTCCTACAATGAGCAGTTCTTC
clone size: -; D gene: TRBD1; J gene: TRBJ2-6; V gene: TRBV2; CDR3 protein: CASSGQGRNSGANVLTF; CDR3 DNA: TGTGCCAGCAGTGGACAGGGGAGGAACTCTGGGGCCAACGTCCTGACTTTC
clone size: -; D gene: TRBD2; J gene: TRBJ2-3; V gene: TRBV5-1; CDR3 protein: CASSFRLAGRSTDTQYF; CDR3 DNA: TGCGCCAGCAGCTTCCGACTAGCGGGGCGGAGCACAGATACGCAGTATTTT